This T cell receptor (beta chain) stems from a study of T cells expressing NK-cell markers. Following a re-call of the 5' RACE reads, TCRdb has one entry per CDR3 protein and lacks DNA. The table lists hundreds of thousands of distinct CDR3 sequences. Germline values: CDR1 MNHNS, CDR2 SASEGT. This CDR3 region has 13 residues. The specimen was blood T cells: a sorted CD56 or NKG2C T cell subset, CD4+ or CD8+ T cells, or bulk PBMC T cells (not recorded which). The sequence was obtained from a man younger than 30 in good health. The rearrangement links TRBV6-1 to TRBJ1-2. The CDR3 sequence: CASRTHRDYGYTF.